The following is a T cell receptor (beta chain) sequence with its context. Its antigen is unidentified. This sample stems from a study of T cells in localized non-small cell lung cancer. Findings of the study overall: Without multi-region sequencing, intratumor heterogeneity could not be excluded. Adjacent lung tissue had a median roughly 55 of the top 100 clones found in the tumor.

The repertoire was sequenced with immunoSEQ multiplex PCR; TCRdb's copy has only in-frame clones and lacks some. The sample has around 29,000 clones, about 90% seen once; the top ten hold about 1%. The sample consisted of peripheral blood, taken before any cancer treatment. The sequence was obtained from a woman aged 35 to 69 with stage I lung adenocarcinoma.

CDR3 amino acids: CASSQTAPGTDTQYF. The CDR3 DNA is TGTGCCAGTAGTCAGACGGCACCTGGGACAGATACGCAGTATTTT. The chain joins TRBV19 to TRBJ2-3, with D uncertain. Trimming took off 5 bases at V and 3 bases at J, with 15 bases between the two ends. The V gene's germline CDR1 is LNHDA and CDR2 SQIVND (reference sequence). The CDR3 has 15 amino acids.